This T cell receptor beta chain came from a study of cytomegalovirus exposure and HLA in healthy donors. Whole-study results and caveats: Most subjects' HLA-A and HLA-B alleles were reportedly predicted from TCR beta sequences.

V was clipped by 5 bases and J by 3 bases, with 14 bases between them. The CDR3 contains 14 residues. The germline gives CDR1 SGHTA, CDR2 FQGNSA. The PCR used 60 Vbeta and 13 Jbeta primers. TCRdb's table, derived via immunoSEQ multiplex PCR, lists solely in-frame clones and lacks some. The table has roughly 120,000 clones, 75% to 80% seen once. Worth noting for this clone: What it recognizes is unknown.

The chain has TRBV7-2 and TRBJ2-7, with D possibly matching TRBD1 (6 bases). This receptor was identified in a woman aged 25 to 39 in good health and CMV-seropositive. Source material: PBMCs. CDR3 sequence (DNA): TGTGCCAGCAGCCAGGACAGCGGAAACTACGAGCAGTACTTC. Protein product: CASSQDSGNYEQYF.